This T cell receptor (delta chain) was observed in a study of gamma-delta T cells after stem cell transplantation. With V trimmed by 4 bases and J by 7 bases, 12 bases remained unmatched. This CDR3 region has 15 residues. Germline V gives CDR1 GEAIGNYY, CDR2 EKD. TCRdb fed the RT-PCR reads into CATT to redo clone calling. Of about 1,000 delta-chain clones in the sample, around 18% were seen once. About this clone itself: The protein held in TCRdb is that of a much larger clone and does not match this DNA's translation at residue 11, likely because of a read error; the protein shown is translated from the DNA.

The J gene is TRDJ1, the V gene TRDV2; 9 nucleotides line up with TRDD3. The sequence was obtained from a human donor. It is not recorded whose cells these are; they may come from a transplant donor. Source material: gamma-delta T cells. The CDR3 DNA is TGTGCCTGTGATTCTCTTAGTACTGGGGGAGCTAAACTCATCTTT. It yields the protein CACDSLSTGGAKLIF.